The present entry profiles one TCR beta chain with its context. These data are taken from a study of CD8+CD57+ T cells in acquired aplastic anemia. The patients chosen for sequencing had shown expansion of CD8+CD57+ cells (detected by flow cytometry). It was genomic DNA that served as the template for profiling TCR beta VDJ and CDR3. TCRdb processed the reads anew with MiXCR; each CDR3 protein has one entry. Of about 120,000 distinct CDR3 sequences in the sample, approximately 61% are singletons; the top ten hold under 35%. V lost 4 bases to trimming and J lost 4 bases; unmatched junction nucleotides: 5. The CDR3 has 13 residues. Germline V gene data show CDR1 as DFQATT and CDR2 as SNEGSKA (reference sequence).

Sequencing used sorted CD4+, CD8+, or CD8+CD57+ T cells (not recorded which) from PBMCs. The receptor's source is a human donor with aplastic anemia. V is TRBV20-1 and J is TRBJ2-3; 7 bases align to TRBD1. This chain's CDR3 is CSAIDRVADTQYF. The CDR3 DNA reads TGCAGTGCTATAGACAGGGTGGCAGATACGCAGTATTTT.